Described below is a single T cell receptor (beta chain) sequence and its context. The antigen is not known. V lost 2 bases to trimming and J lost 2 bases, with 31 bases between them. CDR1 and CDR2 from the germline V gene are KGHSH and LQKENI. The CDR3 contains 23 residues. These data are taken from a study of T cell responses to AZD1222 COVID-19 vaccine. Study in general: Second-dose intervals near 4 or 12 weeks were combined. Study-level findings and limits: The peak T cell response came first, and repertoires were sampled only after it.

Clones were read by immunoSEQ multiplex PCR, and TCRdb kept only the in-frame ones, dropping some. This table has about 140,000 clones, roughly 90% appearing once. The clonotype was recovered from an adult in good health. Sequencing was performed on peripheral blood, taken on day 0 of AZD1222 vaccination. This rearrangement joins TRBV18 to TRBJ2-6; the D gene is possibly TRBD1 (5 bases). This CDR3 is CASSPTPGLDRSIPLTGANVLTF. The DNA for the CDR3 is TGTGCCAGCTCACCAACCCCTGGTTTAGACAGATCTATCCCATTGACTGGGGCCAACGTCCTGACTTTC.